Below, 26 T cell receptor beta chains from the same sample are listed, as sequenced in a study of tumor-infiltrating lymphocytes in primary liver carcinoma. Investigators took RNA and DNA out together from 20-30 mg of unsorted bulk tissue. With around 450 ng total RNA as template and a constant-region primer, TCR beta cDNA was made. A slightly modified ARM-PCR protocol with three nested multiplex PCR rounds produced these TCR beta libraries. Forward primers for TRBV1-TRBV30 and a C-beta reverse primer served the first two PCR rounds, at 10 cycles each. TCRdb re-called the multiplex PCR reads through MiXCR, storing one row per CDR3 protein. The data contain under 150,000 distinct CDR3 sequences, around two thirds of them singletons. The sample comprised tumor-adjacent normal liver tissue. The receptors were gathered from an older woman with primary liver carcinoma and hepatitis B virus infection.

This clonotype was observed at least ten times. This CDR3 is CASSPDSYEQYF. In DNA, the CDR3 is TGTGCCAGCAGCCCCGACAGCTACGAGCAGTACTTC. The chain has TRBV11-1 and TRBJ2-7, with D possibly being TRBD1 (5 bases). The V gene lost 5 bases and the J gene lost 3 bases, with 8 bases spanning the gap. The germline V gene has CDR1 SGHAT and CDR2 FQDESV (reference sequence). The CDR3 runs 12 residues.

Note on this clonotype: One junction end does not reproduce the germline sequence, and a read error may be involved. The chain links TRBV12-3 or TRBV12-4 to TRBJ2-7; 8 positions agree with TRBD2. The CDR3 length is 15 residues. Here the CDR3 reads CAGSLGVGRANEQYF. The DNA for the CDR3 is TGTGCCGGCAGTTTAGGAGTCGGGAGGGCCAATGAGCAGTACTTC.

As to this clonotype: A much larger clone sits a single nucleotide away, making a read error possible. V is TRBV5-4 and J is TRBJ1-2; the match to TRBD1 covers 9 bases. The V segment lost 0 bases and the J segment 1 base; nucleotides outside the gene matches: 4. This CDR3 is built from 16 residues. Germline values: CDR1 SGHNT, CDR2 YYREEE (reference sequence). The CDR3 is CASSLGAGQGNYGYTF. CDR3 sequence (DNA): TGTGCCAGCAGCTTGGGGGCGGGACAGGGTAACTATGGCTACACCTTC.

Notes on this clonotype: The CDR3 end shows no conserved phenylalanine or tryptophan, and so a read error is likely. The chain has TRBV4-2 and TRBJ2-5; D is undetermined. The V gene lost 1 base and the J gene lost 0 bases, with 6 bases spanning the gap. The germline V gene has CDR1 LGHNA and CDR2 YNFKEQ. The CDR3 spans 14 residues. The CDR3 bases are TGTGCCAGCAGCCAAGGAGCGAACCAAGAGACCCAGTACATC. Translating it yields CASSQGANQETQYI.

Remarks on this clonotype: The germline gene is not matched at one end of the junction; a read error may be the cause. The chain couples TRBV5-6 to TRBJ2-1; 12 bases fit TRBD1. The CDR3 runs 16 residues. Germline V gives CDR1 SGHDT, CDR2 YYEEEE. CDR3 sequence reads: CASTLLPGQGANERSF. The CDR3 DNA sequence: TGTGCCAGCACACTCCTTCCGGGACAGGGGGCCAATGAGCGGTCCTTC.

Concerning this clonotype: Sequence at one end of the junction differs from germline and may be a read error. This rearrangement joins TRBV4-1 to TRBJ2-7; the D gene is possibly TRBD2 (6 bases). The CDR3 spans 15 residues. Germline CDR1 and CDR2: MGHRA and YSYEKL. For the CDR3, the DNA is TGCACCAGCAGCCAAATTGGGACTTCGGATTATGAGCAATACTTC. This encodes CTSSQIGTSDYEQYF.

The chain is built from TRBV11-3 and TRBJ2-1; D is uncertain. Trimming took 1 base from V and 5 from J, leaving 9 bases between them. The CDR3 loop spans 14 amino acids. Germline assignment: CDR1 SGHNT and CDR2 YENEEA. CDR3 region: CASSLGLSNNEQFF. CDR3 in DNA: TGTGCCAGCAGCTTAGGTCTCTCGAACAATGAGCAGTTCTTC.

The chain is built from TRBV29-1 and TRBJ1-3, with a possible D match to TRBD1 (5 bases). V lost 8 bases to trimming and J lost 1 base, with 12 bases between them. Germline V gives CDR1 SQVTM, CDR2 ANQGSEA. The CDR3 totals 13 residues. The CDR3 reads CSIGHRSGNTIYF. The CDR3, as DNA: TGCAGCATCGGACACAGGTCTGGAAACACCATATATTTT. Together with reference TRBV29-1 and TRBJ1-3, the CDR3 gives the full variable domain: SAVISQKPSRDICQRGTSLTIQCQVDSQVTMMFWYRQQPGQSLTLIATANQGSEATYESGFVIDKFPISRPNLTFSTLTVSNMSPEDSSIYLCSIGHRSGNTIYFGEGSWLTVV.

With regard to this clonotype: An end of the junction differs from the germline gene, which may be a read error. The chain recombines TRBV29-1 with TRBJ2-7; no clear D. Germline V gives CDR1 SQVTM, CDR2 ANQGSEA. The CDR3 is made up of 13 amino acids. In DNA form, the CDR3 reads TGCAGCGTTGAACCTAGTGGTACCTACAAGCAGTACTTC. Amino acids: CSVEPSGTYKQYF.

V and J are TRBV29-1 and TRBJ2-2, with TRBD2 as a possible D gene (7 bases). The CDR3 totals 15 residues. Per the germline V gene, CDR1 is SQVTM and CDR2 is ANQGSEA. V lost 8 bases, J lost 10 bases, and 26 bases lay in between. The CDR3 DNA reads TGCAGCTTTATTAGGGGGGGATCGAACACCATGGAGCTGTTTTTT. Amino acid sequence: CSFIRGGSNTMELFF.

Notes on this clonotype: The junction departs from the called germline gene at one end, perhaps through a read error. This rearrangement joins TRBV5-4 to TRBJ2-1; weak D call: TRBD2 (5 bases). The CDR3 runs 15 residues. Germline lookup yields CDR1 SGHNT and CDR2 YYREEE (reference sequence). The CDR3 nucleotides read TGTGCCAGCAACTTGGCCGGCACTAGAGACAATGAGCAGTTCTTC. It specifies CASNLAGTRDNEQFF.

As for this clonotype: Since the CDR3 does not end with the conserved phenylalanine or tryptophan, this likely comes from a read error. V usage is TRBV12-3 or TRBV12-4 and J usage is TRBJ2-1; possible D gene TRBD1, 5 bases. The CDR3 covers 13 residues. The chain's CDR3 is CAGSLYRPNEQFL. CDR3 nucleotide sequence: TGTGCCGGCAGTTTATACAGGCCCAATGAGCAGTTCTTA.

The rearrangement uses TRBV6-1 and TRBJ1-1; D call uncertain. Germline V gene sequence: CDR1 MNHNS, CDR2 SASEGT. The CDR3 runs to 14 residues. Between the trimmed V and J ends, which lost 2 bases and 1 base, there was a span of 8 bases. The CDR3 DNA reads as TGTGCCAGCAGTGAATACGGACGGAACACTGAAGCTTTCTTT. Its protein product is CASSEYGRNTEAFF.

This clonotype has more than one count but fewer than ten. The rearrangement links TRBV2 to TRBJ2-7; D gene ambiguous. Germline V gives CDR1 SNHLY, CDR2 FYNNEI. The CDR3 runs 13 residues. V was pared by 4 bases and J by 6 bases, with 13 bases between. CDR3 nucleotide sequence: TGTGCCAGCAGTGGTGCATTAGGGTCCGAGCAGTACTTC. It encodes CASSGALGSEQYF.

As concerns this clonotype: At one end, the junction sequence differs from germline, possibly due to a read error. This rearrangement joins TRBV11-2 to TRBJ1-2; 9 nucleotides match TRBD1. This CDR3 is 15 amino acids long. Germline lookup yields CDR1 SGHAT and CDR2 FQNNGV. CDR3 sequence: CASSSRDRDRFGYTF. The CDR3 bases are TGTGCCAGCAGCTCCCGGGACAGGGATAGATTTGGCTATACCTTC.

In its sample, this clonotype was seen once. No conserved phenylalanine or tryptophan is present at the end of the CDR3, so a read error is the likely explanation. The chain recombines TRBV29-1 with TRBJ2-3, with 8 bases that match TRBD2. V gave up 1 base and J gave up 1 base; unmatched junction bases: 13. The CDR3 is 18 amino acids. Germline values: CDR1 SQVTM, CDR2 ANQGSEA. CDR3 sequence: CSVEARSLAGVRTDTQYS. The CDR3 DNA reads as TGCAGCGTTGAAGCCCGATCCCTAGCGGGTGTACGCACAGATACGCAGTATTCT.

For this clonotype: One end of the junction fails to match germline, which may point to a read error. The chain links TRBV4-1 to TRBJ2-3, with 10 bases fitting TRBD1. This CDR3 comprises 17 residues. Germline V lookup: CDR1 MGHRA, CDR2 YSYEKL. CDR3 amino acids: CTSSRVWDRGFTDTQYF. The CDR3 bases are TGCACCAGCAGCCGAGTTTGGGACAGGGGATTCACAGATACACAGTATTTT.

The chain joins TRBV7-9 to TRBJ1-2; the D gene is possibly TRBD1 (6 bases). The CDR3 covers 17 residues. CDR1 is SEHNR, CDR2 FQNEAQ, per germline (reference sequence). The ends were cut back, 5 bases at V and 7 bases at J, with 26 bases in the middle. The CDR3 reads CASSTGGLGQGTGGYTF. The DNA of the CDR3 is TGTGCCAGCAGCACGGGAGGCTTGGGTCAGGGGACTGGTGGCTACACCTTC.

This clonotype showed up many times. The chain is built from TRBV28 and TRBJ2-1, with 7 bases lining up with TRBD2. V trimming: 5 bases; J trimming: 0 bases; junction bases outside the gene matches: 7. CDR1 is MDHEN, CDR2 SYDVKM, per germline. The CDR3 is made up of 16 amino acids. The CDR3 sequence is CASSGAGANSYNEQFF. Written as DNA, the CDR3 is TGTGCCAGCAGTGGGGCGGGAGCCAACTCCTACAATGAGCAGTTCTTC.

As for this clonotype: This may come from a read error, since a much larger clone is one base off. In this CDR3 the conserved last residue, phenylalanine or tryptophan, is missing, so a read error is likely. This chain joins TRBV6-1 and TRBJ1-3, with unresolved D. Looked up from germline, CDR1 is MNHNS and CDR2 is SASEGT. This CDR3 region has 15 residues. In DNA form, the CDR3 reads TGTGCCAGCGGTGAAAAGGCGGCCTCTGGAAACACCATATATCTT. This sequence encodes CASGEKAASGNTIYL.

This clonotype has just one count. The CDR3 carries no conserved terminal phenylalanine or tryptophan, so it likely arises from a read error. J is TRBJ2-1 and V is TRBV7-8, with 12 bases that match TRBD2. Trimming at V came to 1 base and at J to 7 bases, leaving 5 bases not matched to a gene. CDR1 is SGHVS and CDR2 is FQNEAQ in the germline V gene. The CDR3 covers 16 residues. CDR3 loop: CASSLVETSGSNEQFL. CDR3 nucleotide sequence: TGTGCCAGCAGCTTAGTTGAGACTAGCGGGAGTAATGAGCAGTTCCTC.

Notes on this clonotype: The CDR3 does not close with the conserved phenylalanine or tryptophan, likely indicating a read error. The chain carries TRBV12-3 or TRBV12-4 and TRBJ2-7; D is possibly TRBD1 (5 bases). This CDR3 has 14 amino acids. Here the CDR3 reads CANSPAGNSYEQYL. The CDR3 DNA sequence: TGTGCCAACAGTCCGGCAGGGAATTCCTACGAGCAGTACCTC.

This clonotype was seen a few times. It may be a read error: a sequence one base away is much more abundant. V gene TRBV10-2 combines with J gene TRBJ1-3; D is perhaps TRBD1 (5 bases). Trimming cost V 2 bases and J 2 bases, with 7 bases left between them. There are 14 residues in the CDR3. The V gene's germline CDR1 is WSHSY and CDR2 SAAADI. The CDR3 loop is CASSEDSPGNTIYF. CDR3 coding DNA: TGCGCCAGCAGTGAGGACAGCCCTGGAAACACCATATATTTT.

The chain is built from TRBV12-3 or TRBV12-4 and TRBJ1-1, with 7 bases aligning to TRBD1. The CDR3 is 14 amino acids. The ends lost 6 bases at V and 6 bases at J; junction bases unmatched: 10. The CDR3 loop is CASSAQGGLSEAFF. In DNA form, the CDR3 reads TGTGCCAGCAGCGCGCAGGGGGGGCTCTCTGAAGCTTTCTTT.

Details on this clonotype: A much larger clone lies a single base off, so this may be a read error. The chain links TRBV30 to TRBJ1-2, with no clear D. The length of the CDR3 is 13 residues. Germline values: CDR1 GTSNPN, CDR2 SVGIG (reference sequence). Trimming shortened V by 0 bases and J by 10 bases, and 15 bases separated the two germline ends. The CDR3 protein is CAWSVVLDSVYTF. CDR3 sequence (DNA): TGTGCCTGGAGTGTAGTACTTGACTCTGTCTACACCTTC.

Remarks on this clonotype: A much larger clone lies a single base off, so this may be a read error. The chain couples TRBV5-1 to TRBJ2-1; the D gene is possibly TRBD1 (5 bases). The CDR3 is 12 residues long. Per the germline V gene, CDR1 is SGHRS and CDR2 is YFSETQ. The chain's CDR3 is CASSRQDNKQFF. The CDR3 DNA sequence: TGCGCCAGCAGCCGCCAGGACAATAAGCAGTTCTTC.